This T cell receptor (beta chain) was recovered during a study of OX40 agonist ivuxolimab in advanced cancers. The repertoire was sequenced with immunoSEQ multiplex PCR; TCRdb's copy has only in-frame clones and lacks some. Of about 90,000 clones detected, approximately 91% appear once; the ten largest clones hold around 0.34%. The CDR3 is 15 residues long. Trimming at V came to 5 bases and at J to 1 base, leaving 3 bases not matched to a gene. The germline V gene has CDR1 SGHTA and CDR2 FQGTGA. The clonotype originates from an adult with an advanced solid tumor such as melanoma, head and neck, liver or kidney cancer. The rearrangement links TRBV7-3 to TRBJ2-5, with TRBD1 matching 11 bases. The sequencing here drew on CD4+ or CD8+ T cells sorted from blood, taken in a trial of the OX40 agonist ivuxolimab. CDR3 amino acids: CASSRGTGGQETQYF. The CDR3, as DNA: TGTGCCAGCAGCAGAGGGACAGGGGGCCAAGAGACCCAGTACTTC.